This T cell receptor beta chain came from a study of blood T cell repertoires in COVID-19. Produced via immunoSEQ multiplex PCR; TCRdb's table is partial and in-frame only. This sample has about 53,000 clones, with approximately 91% found just once. This clone was recorded a few times. The CDR3 contains 17 residues. CDR1 SGHTA and CDR2 FQGNSA come from the germline V gene. The V gene end was trimmed by 7 bases and the J gene end by 2 bases; junction bases not matched to a gene: 12. The chain couples TRBV7-2 to TRBJ2-3; 10 bases match TRBD2. This clonotype was sampled from a human donor in a cohort sampled during active COVID-19. Sample: peripheral blood. This chain's CDR3 is CASNPSGGYKITDTQYF. The CDR3 DNA reads as TGTGCCAGCAACCCTAGCGGGGGATACAAAATCACAGATACGCAGTATTTT.